This T cell receptor (beta chain) was documented in a study of blood T cell repertoires in COVID-19. On the study more broadly: Researchers got acute and convalescent COVID-19 samples from the United States, Italy and Spain. T cells, B-cell-depleted T cells, or PBMCs supplied cDNA or gDNA.

V was shortened by 3 bases and J by 6 bases, with 15 bases between the two germline ends. Germline V CDR1 and CDR2: DFQATT, SNEGSKA (reference sequence). CDR3 size: 14 residues. Per the study methods: Researchers report that nucleated cell counts were estimated from reference gene primer amplification. Clones were sequenced by immunoSEQ multiplex PCR, and TCRdb holds only the in-frame ones, with some missing. V, J and clone size are taken as reported in that table, and D and trimming were inferred from the DNA itself. The table lists around 130,000 clones, 84% of them singletons, with 9.5% to 15% in the top ten.

The chain recombines TRBV20-1 with TRBJ1-5; D possibly corresponds to TRBD1 (5 bases). Sequencing was performed on peripheral blood. The origin of this receptor is a woman in her sixties or seventies with acute or convalescent COVID-19. Here the CDR3 reads CSASIGGFGQPQHF. The CDR3, as DNA: TGCAGTGCTAGTATTGGGGGGTTCGGTCAGCCCCAGCATTTT.